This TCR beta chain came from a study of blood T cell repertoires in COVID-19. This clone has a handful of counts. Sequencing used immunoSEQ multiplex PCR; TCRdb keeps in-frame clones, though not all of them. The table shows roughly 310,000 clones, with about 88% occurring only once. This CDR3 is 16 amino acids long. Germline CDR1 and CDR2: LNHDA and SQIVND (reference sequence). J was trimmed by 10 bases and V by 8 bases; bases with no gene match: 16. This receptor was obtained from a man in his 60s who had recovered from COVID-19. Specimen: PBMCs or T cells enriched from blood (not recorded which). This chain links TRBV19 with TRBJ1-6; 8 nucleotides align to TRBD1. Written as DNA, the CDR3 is TGTGCCAGTCGGAGGGGAGACAGGGGCCAAAGCTCACCCCTCCACTTT. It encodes CASRRGDRGQSSPLHF.